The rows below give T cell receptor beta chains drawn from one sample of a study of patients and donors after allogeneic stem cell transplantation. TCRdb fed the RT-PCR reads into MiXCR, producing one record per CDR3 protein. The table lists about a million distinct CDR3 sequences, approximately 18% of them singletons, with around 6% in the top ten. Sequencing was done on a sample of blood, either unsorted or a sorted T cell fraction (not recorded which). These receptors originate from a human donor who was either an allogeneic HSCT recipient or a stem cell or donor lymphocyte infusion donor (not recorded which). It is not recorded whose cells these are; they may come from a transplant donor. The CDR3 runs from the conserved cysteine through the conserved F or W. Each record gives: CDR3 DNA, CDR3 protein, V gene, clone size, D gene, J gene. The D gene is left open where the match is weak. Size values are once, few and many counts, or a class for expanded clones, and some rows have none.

TGTGCCAGCAGCTTAGGAGGTCGGGTGAAATACGAGCAGTACTTC	CASSLGGRVKYEQYF	TRBV7-9	-	-	TRBJ2-7
TGTGCCAGCAGCCACCGGCAACTCTACGAGCAGTACTTC	CASSHRQLYEQYF	TRBV6-2/TRBV6-3	-	-	TRBJ2-7
TGCGCCAGCAGCCAAGACGACTCTCCGGGATACGAGCAGTACTTC	CASSQDDSPGYEQYF	TRBV4-3	many	-	TRBJ2-7
TGTGCCAGCAGCCAAGTGGGCGGTAGCACAGATACGCAGTATTTT	CASSQVGGSTDTQYF	TRBV4-2	many	-	TRBJ2-3
TGCGCCAGCAGCCAAGAAGTGTGGGGTGGTAATTCACCCCTCCACTTT	CASSQEVWGGNSPLHF	TRBV4-1	many	-	TRBJ1-6
TGTGCCAGCATCAGCCTCTACAATGAGCAGTTCTTC	CASISLYNEQFF	TRBV7-2	-	-	TRBJ2-1
TGTGCCAGCAGCCGAATCAGCGGGGTGGCAGATACGCAGTATTTT	CASSRISGVADTQYF	TRBV7-9	-	TRBD2	TRBJ2-3
TGCGCCAGCAGCATGACACCTAACTATGGCTACACCTTC	CASSMTPNYGYTF	TRBV5-1	-	-	TRBJ1-2
TGTGCCAGCAGCGTAGTTGGTAGCGGGGCGTCGTACAATGAGCAGTTCTTC	CASSVVGSGASYNEQFF	TRBV9	few	TRBD2	TRBJ2-1
TGTGCCAGCAGCTCGCTTCTTGTTAGTAAGCAAGAGACCCAGTACTTC	CASSSLLVSKQETQYF	TRBV7-3	-	-	TRBJ2-5
TGTGCCAGCAGCTACGGGGCTGGCGGGGGGGCCACAGATACGCAGTATTTT	CASSYGAGGGATDTQYF	TRBV5-5	-	TRBD2	TRBJ2-3
TGCGCCAGCAGCCAAGACGGGCGGGCAGATACGCAGTATTTT	CASSQDGRADTQYF	TRBV4-3	many	-	TRBJ2-3
TGCGCCAGCAGCTTGGACGGGGGGCTGGTAGATACGCAGTATTTT	CASSLDGGLVDTQYF	TRBV5-1	-	-	TRBJ2-3
TGTGCCAGCAGTCAGAGGGGTACTCTCACAGATACGCAGTATTTT	CASSQRGTLTDTQYF	TRBV27	-	-	TRBJ2-3
TGCAGTGCTACCCGACGGAATTCACCCCTCCACTTT	CSATRRNSPLHF	TRBV20-1	-	-	TRBJ1-6
TGTGCCAGCAGCTTAGCAGCCCCAGGGTCCTACAATGAGCAGTTCTTC	CASSLAAPGSYNEQFF	TRBV7-6	few	-	TRBJ2-1
TGCAGTGCTAGAGATATCAGAGACAATGAGCAGTTCTTC	CSARDIRDNEQFF	TRBV20-1	many	-	TRBJ2-1
TGCGCCAGCAGCCAGGTAGCGGGCGGAACTTTCTCTGGAAACACCATATATTTT	CASSQVAGGTFSGNTIYF	TRBV4-3	few	-	TRBJ1-3
TGTGCCAGCACCACCCGGGGCGGGGGGGCGCCCTCCACAGATACGCAGTATTTT	CASTTRGGGAPSTDTQYF	TRBV11-1	few	TRBD2	TRBJ2-3
TGTGCCATCAGCCCCCTAGCGACTAGCACAGATACGCAGTATTTT	CAISPLATSTDTQYF	TRBV10-3	-	-	TRBJ2-3
TGCAGTGCTGACAAGGGGGCTGAGACCCAGTACTTC	CSADKGAETQYF	TRBV20-1	-	TRBD1	TRBJ2-5
TGTGCCACCAGCGGGACAGGGGTTGGCTACACCTTC	CATSGTGVGYTF	TRBV15	-	TRBD1	TRBJ1-2
TGTGCCAGCAGCCGACCGACAGGGATCTCCTACGAGCAGTACTTC	CASSRPTGISYEQYF	TRBV28	few	TRBD1	TRBJ2-7
TGCAGTGCTAGAGGGACATCCGACACTGAAGCTTTCTTT	CSARGTSDTEAFF	TRBV20-1	-	-	TRBJ1-1
TGTGCCAGCACGACTAGCGGGGGGGCTTACAATGAGCAGTTCTTC	CASTTSGGAYNEQFF	TRBV2	-	TRBD2	TRBJ2-1
TGTGCCAGCAGCGACAGTACCAACTACAATGAGCAGTTCTTC	CASSDSTNYNEQFF	TRBV12-3/TRBV12-4	few	-	TRBJ2-1
TGTGCCAGTAGTTACGGCGGGACTAGCGGCTACGAGCAGTACTTC	CASSYGGTSGYEQYF	TRBV19	-	TRBD2	TRBJ2-7
TGTGCCAGTTCACGACAGAAATACAATGAGCAGTTCTTC	CASSRQKYNEQFF	TRBV19	-	-	TRBJ2-1
TGTGCCATCAGTGGACAGGGGGCGCGGACTGAAGCTTTCTTT	CAISGQGARTEAFF	TRBV10-3	many	TRBD1	TRBJ1-1
TGTGCCAGCAGCGTGGACAGGCCAGGGGAGACCCAGTACTTC	CASSVDRPGETQYF	TRBV9	once	TRBD1	TRBJ2-5
TGCAGTGCTAGAGGGAGGACAGGGGGCAATCAGCCCCAGCATTTT	CSARGRTGGNQPQHF	TRBV20-1	few	TRBD1	TRBJ1-5
TGTGCCAGCAGCCGTGGGACTAGCGGGAACAGGGATGAGCAGTTCTTC	CASSRGTSGNRDEQFF	TRBV13	-	TRBD2	TRBJ2-1
TGCAGTGCTAGAGGGCGGCGATTAGCGGTGCTAGCGCAGTATTTT	CSARGRRLAVLAQYF	TRBV20-1	few	-	TRBJ2-3
TGCAGTGCTAGAGATAGGGACTCTACCTTGAGCACAGATACGCAGTATTTT	CSARDRDSTLSTDTQYF	TRBV20-1	-	-	TRBJ2-3
TGTGCCAGCAGCTTAGCCCGGGGGGGCAGAGATACGCAGTATTTT	CASSLARGGRDTQYF	TRBV7-9	-	TRBD2	TRBJ2-3
TGTGCCCCCCGGGTGAGAGGGGGCGAGCAGTACTTC	CAPRVRGGEQYF	TRBV10-3	few	-	TRBJ2-7
TGCAGCGCTAGGGACAGAAAAAAGACCTTAAGCTCCTACGAGCAGTACTTC	CSARDRKKTLSSYEQYF	TRBV20-1	-	TRBD1	TRBJ2-7
TGTGCCGTGGAAAATGCGAACACCGGGGAGCTGTTTTTT	CAVENANTGELFF	TRBV12-3/TRBV12-4	-	-	TRBJ2-2
TGTGCCAGCAGTACAGGGCCCAGCTCCTACGAGCAGTACTTC	CASSTGPSSYEQYF	TRBV2	many	-	TRBJ2-7
TGTGCCAGCCGCCCCACAGGGGAGACGTACAATGAGCAGTTCTTC	CASRPTGETYNEQFF	TRBV27	few	TRBD1	TRBJ2-1
TGCGCCAGCAGCCCTCTCCCACTTAGCGGGGGGGCCACAGATACGCAGTATTTT	CASSPLPLSGGATDTQYF	TRBV5-1	-	TRBD2	TRBJ2-3
TGTGCGAGCGGGCCCGGGCCTAGCTCCTACGAGCAGTACTTC	CASGPGPSSYEQYF	TRBV3-1	-	-	TRBJ2-7
TGCGCCAGCAGCCAAGGGGACAGGGGGGACTATGGCTACACCTTC	CASSQGDRGDYGYTF	TRBV4-3	few	TRBD1	TRBJ1-2
TGTGCCAGCAGACCTATGGGGCACAACATGAACACTGAAGCTTTCTTT	CASRPMGHNMNTEAFF	TRBV7-8	few	-	TRBJ1-1
TGCAGTGCCCCCAGAGGGGTTAGCGGGGGTACAGATACGCAGTATTTT	CSAPRGVSGGTDTQYF	TRBV20-1	few	TRBD2	TRBJ2-3